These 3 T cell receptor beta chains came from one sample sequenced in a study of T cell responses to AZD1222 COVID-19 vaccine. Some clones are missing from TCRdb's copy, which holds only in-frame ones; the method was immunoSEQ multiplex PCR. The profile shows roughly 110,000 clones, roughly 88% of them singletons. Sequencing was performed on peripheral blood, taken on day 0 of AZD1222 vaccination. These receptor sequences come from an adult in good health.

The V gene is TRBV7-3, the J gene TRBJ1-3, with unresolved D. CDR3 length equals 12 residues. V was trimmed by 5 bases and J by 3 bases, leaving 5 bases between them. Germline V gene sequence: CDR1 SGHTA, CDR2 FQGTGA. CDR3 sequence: CASSAGGNTIYF. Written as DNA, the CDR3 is TGTGCCAGCAGCGCCGGTGGAAACACCATATATTTT.

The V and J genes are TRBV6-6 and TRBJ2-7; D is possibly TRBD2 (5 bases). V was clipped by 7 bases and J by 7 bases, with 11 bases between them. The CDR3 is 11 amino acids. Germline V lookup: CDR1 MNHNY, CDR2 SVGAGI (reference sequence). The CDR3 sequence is CASNGVGEQYF. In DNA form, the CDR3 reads TGTGCCAGCAACGGGGTGGGTGAGCAGTACTTC.

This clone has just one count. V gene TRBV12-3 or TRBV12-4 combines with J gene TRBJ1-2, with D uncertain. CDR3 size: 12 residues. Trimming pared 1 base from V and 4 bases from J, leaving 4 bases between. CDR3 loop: CASSLGFYGYTF. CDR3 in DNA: TGTGCCAGCAGTTTAGGTTTCTATGGCTACACCTTC.